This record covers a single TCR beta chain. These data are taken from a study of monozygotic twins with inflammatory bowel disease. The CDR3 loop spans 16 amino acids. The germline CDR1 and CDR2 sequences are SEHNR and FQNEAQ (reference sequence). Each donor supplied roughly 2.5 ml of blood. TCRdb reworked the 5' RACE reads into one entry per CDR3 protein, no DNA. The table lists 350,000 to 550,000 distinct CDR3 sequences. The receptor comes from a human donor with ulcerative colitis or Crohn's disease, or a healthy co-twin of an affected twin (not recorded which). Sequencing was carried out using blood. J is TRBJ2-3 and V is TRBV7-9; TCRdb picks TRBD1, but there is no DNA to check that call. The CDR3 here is CASSFSRVLGTDTQYF.